The 9 T cell receptor beta chains below all came from one sample that was sequenced in a study of T cell repertoires in cytomegalovirus infection. The antigens of these receptors remain unknown. In TCRdb, the reads were re-called with MiXCR into one record per CDR3 protein. The sample includes about 350,000 distinct CDR3 sequences, about 34% of them seen just once. Sample: cultured PBMCs, taken from culture after CMV antigen stimulation. These receptors all come from a human donor in good health (CMV status not recorded). Some clones in this sample may be carry-over from other donors' samples.

The genes are TRBV7-2 and TRBJ2-1, with D tentatively TRBD1 or TRBD2 (5 bases each). The CDR3 length is 17 residues. CDR1 is SGHTA and CDR2 is FQGNSA in the germline V gene. Trimming pared 1 base from V and 1 base from J, leaving 14 bases between. The CDR3 is CASSLGGSRGSYNEQFF. The CDR3 DNA reads as TGTGCCAGCAGCTTAGGGGGGAGTCGAGGTTCCTACAATGAGCAGTTCTTC.

This clonotype was observed a few times. V is TRBV19 and J is TRBJ2-6; 7 bases fit TRBD2. The V gene's germline CDR1 is LNHDA and CDR2 SQIVND (reference sequence). After removal of 0 bases from V and 2 bases from J, the junction contained 16 bases not matched to a gene. This CDR3 is 21 amino acids long. CDR3 DNA: TGTGCCAGTAGTATAGATAGGAGGTCGGGACTAATTCCTCCTGGGGCCAACGTCCTGACTTTC. It translates to CASSIDRRSGLIPPGANVLTF.

This clonotype was recorded at least ten times. The chain links TRBV12-3 or TRBV12-4 to TRBJ2-7, with 8 nucleotides matching TRBD2. V lost 6 bases, J lost 2 bases, and 24 bases stayed unmatched. There are 20 residues in the CDR3. Here the CDR3 reads CASSPPPGTRGEDIPYEQYF. CDR3 nucleotide sequence: TGTGCCAGCAGCCCTCCTCCCGGGACTAGAGGCGAGGATATCCCCTACGAGCAGTACTTC.

A note on this clonotype: A read error is possible here, since a much larger clone lies one base away. This sequence joins TRBV7-2 and TRBJ2-3; 7 bases align to TRBD2. The germline V gene encodes CDR1 SGHTA and CDR2 FQGNSA. CDR3 size: 15 residues. The CDR3 nucleotides read TGTGTCAGCCCCAACGGGCGGGAGCTCACAGATACGCAGTATTTT. Translated: CVSPNGRELTDTQYF.

This clonotype was counted between two and nine times. CDR3 in amino acids: CSVPWDSRLGYTF. The CDR3 DNA sequence: TGCAGCGTGCCCTGGGACTCCCGTCTTGGCTACACCTTC. This chain uses TRBV29-1 with TRBJ1-2, with TRBD1 as a possible D gene (5 bases). Trimming stripped 6 bases from V and 7 bases from J, with 18 bases between. In germline, CDR1 is SQVTM, CDR2 ANQGSEA. This CDR3 comprises 13 residues. Full variable domain (remainder filled in from reference TRBV29-1 and TRBJ1-2): SAVISQKPSRDICQRGTSLTIQCQVDSQVTMMFWYRQQPGQSLTLIATANQGSEATYESGFVIDKFPISRPNLTFSTLTVSNMSPEDSSIYLCSVPWDSRLGYTFGSGTRLTVV.

This rearrangement joins TRBV12-3 or TRBV12-4 to TRBJ1-1; D gene ambiguous. The CDR3 length is 14 residues. Trimming left V 3 bases short and J 0 bases short, with 8 bases between. CDR3 sequence: CASSFGRLNTEAFF. The CDR3 DNA is TGTGCCAGCAGTTTTGGCAGACTGAACACTGAAGCTTTCTTT.

CDR3 bases: TGTGCCAGCAGTATGGGACTAGCGGGAACCGAGACCCAGTACTTC. It is translated as CASSMGLAGTETQYF. The V call is TRBV27, the J call TRBJ2-5; TRBD2 aligns across 13 bases. The CDR3 contains 15 residues. V shed 5 bases, J shed 5 bases, and the junction held 5 bases outside the gene matches. Germline V CDR1 and CDR2: MNHEY, SMNVEV (reference sequence).

The chain uses TRBV20-1 and TRBJ2-1; either TRBD1 or TRBD2 may supply D (7 bases each). Germline-derived CDR1 and CDR2 are DFQATT and SNEGSKA (reference sequence). Trimming took off 6 bases at V and 7 bases at J, with 19 bases between the two ends. The CDR3 spans 14 residues. CDR3 residues: CSAKGAGEVNEQFF. CDR3 in DNA: TGCAGTGCCAAGGGGGCGGGAGAGGTAAATGAGCAGTTCTTC.

The rearrangement links TRBV4-3 to TRBJ1-4; D unclear. V gave up 1 base and J gave up 10 bases, with 4 bases separating them. Germline CDR1 reads LGHNA; CDR2 reads YSLEER. This CDR3 comprises 11 residues. DNA for the CDR3: TGCGCCAGCAGCCAAGGTGTAAAACTGTTTTTT. It yields the protein CASSQGVKLFF.